This record concerns one TCR beta chain sequence. Repertoires were generated with immunoSEQ multiplex PCR, while TCRdb's copy carries only in-frame clones and drops some. The sample gives 150,000 to 200,000 clones, around 88% of which show up once; approximately 4.9% is in the top ten. The CDR3 is 15 residues long. The germline V gene has CDR1 SNHLY and CDR2 FYNNEI. Trimming cost V 5 bases and J 3 bases, with 13 bases left between them. The record originates from a study of control samples from healthy donors and cancer patients. This chain links TRBV2 with TRBJ2-2; a possible D gene is TRBD2 (6 bases). Sequencing was done on a sample of blood. The clonotype comes from a woman between 25 and 40 years old in good health. CDR3 sequence: CASSRNPGDTGELFF. CDR3 nucleotides: TGTGCCAGCAGTCGCAACCCGGGGGACACCGGGGAGCTGTTTTTT.